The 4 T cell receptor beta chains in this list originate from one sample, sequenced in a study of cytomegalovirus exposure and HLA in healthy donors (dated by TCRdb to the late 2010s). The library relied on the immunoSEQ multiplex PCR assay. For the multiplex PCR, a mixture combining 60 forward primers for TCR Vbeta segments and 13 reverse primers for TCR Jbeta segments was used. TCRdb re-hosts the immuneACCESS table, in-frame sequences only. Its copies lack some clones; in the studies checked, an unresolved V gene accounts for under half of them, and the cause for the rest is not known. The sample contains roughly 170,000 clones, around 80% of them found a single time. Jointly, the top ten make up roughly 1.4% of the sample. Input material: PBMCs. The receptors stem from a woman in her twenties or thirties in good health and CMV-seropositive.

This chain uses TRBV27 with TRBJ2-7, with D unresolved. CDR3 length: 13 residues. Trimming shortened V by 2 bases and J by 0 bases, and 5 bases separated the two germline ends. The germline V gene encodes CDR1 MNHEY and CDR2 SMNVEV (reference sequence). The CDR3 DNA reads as TGTGCCAGCAGTTTAGAGGCCTCCTACGAGCAGTACTTC. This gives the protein CASSLEASYEQYF.

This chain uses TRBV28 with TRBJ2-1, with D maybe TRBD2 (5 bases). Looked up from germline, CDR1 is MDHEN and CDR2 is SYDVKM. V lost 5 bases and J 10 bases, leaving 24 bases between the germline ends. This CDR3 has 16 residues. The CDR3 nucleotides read TGTGCCAGCAGTCCCGGGCCCCACGGCGGGCCCAGGGAGCAGTTCTTC. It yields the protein CASSPGPHGGPREQFF. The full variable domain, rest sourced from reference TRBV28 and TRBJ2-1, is DVKVTQSSRYLVKRTGEKVFLECVQDMDHENMFWYRQDPGLGLRLIYFSYDVKMKEKGDIPEGYSVSREKKERFSLILESASTNQTSMYLCASSPGPHGGPREQFFGPGTRLTVL.

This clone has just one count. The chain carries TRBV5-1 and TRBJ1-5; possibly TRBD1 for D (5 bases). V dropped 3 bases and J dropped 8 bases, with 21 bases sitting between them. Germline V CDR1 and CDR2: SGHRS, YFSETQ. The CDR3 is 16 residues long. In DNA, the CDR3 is TGCGCCAGCAGCTCGGGTGGGGCCCCACTCGATGAGCCCCAGCATTTT. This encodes CASSSGGAPLDEPQHF.

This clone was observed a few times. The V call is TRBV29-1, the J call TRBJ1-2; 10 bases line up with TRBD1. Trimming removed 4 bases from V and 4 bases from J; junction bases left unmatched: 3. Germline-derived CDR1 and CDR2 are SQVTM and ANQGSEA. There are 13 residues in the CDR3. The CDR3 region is CSVGDRGGYGYTF. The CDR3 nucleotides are TGCAGCGTTGGGGACAGGGGAGGCTATGGCTACACCTTC.